These 21 T cell receptor beta chains were all obtained from the same sample, sequenced in a study of blood T cell repertoires in COVID-19. This table comes from immunoSEQ multiplex PCR, and its TCRdb copy is limited to in-frame clones, with some not included. The sample includes approximately 220,000 clones, around 84% of them seen just once. The specimen was peripheral blood. The receptors were gathered from a middle-aged man who had recovered from COVID-19.

The chain is built from TRBV7-6 and TRBJ2-5, with D possibly TRBD1 on 6 matching bases. V dropped 5 bases and J dropped 5 bases, with 18 bases sitting between them. Germline assignment: CDR1 SGHVS and CDR2 FNYEAQ. CDR3 length: 15 amino acids. The CDR3 region has the DNA TGTGCCAGCAGCATTTTCACAGGGTCGGGGGAGACCCAGTACTTC. Protein: CASSIFTGSGETQYF.

The rearrangement uses TRBV6-4 and TRBJ2-3; TRBD2 aligns across 7 bases. Germline CDR1 reads MRHNA; CDR2 reads SNTAGT. The CDR3 contains 14 residues. V lost 2 bases and J lost 4; bases outside the gene matches: 3. As DNA, the CDR3 is TGTGCCAGCAGTGACGGGGGAGGGGCAGATACGCAGTATTTT. Encoded protein: CASSDGGGADTQYF.

The chain carries TRBV20-1 and TRBJ1-6; TRBD1 matches 11 bases. Germline-derived CDR1 and CDR2 are DFQATT and SNEGSKA (reference sequence). This CDR3 is built from 16 residues. V lost 3 bases to trimming and J lost 1 base; unmatched junction nucleotides: 2. CDR3 bases: TGCAGTGCTAGTGGGGACAGGGGGTCCTATAATTCACCCCTCCACTTT. This codes for CSASGDRGSYNSPLHF.

J is TRBJ2-7 and V is TRBV28, with TRBD2 identical over 7 bases. V lost 1 base and J lost 5; bases outside the gene matches: 5. This CDR3 comprises 14 residues. Looked up from germline, CDR1 is MDHEN and CDR2 is SYDVKM. The CDR3 nucleotides are TGTGCCAGCAGTTTATTGGCGGGAGCAGACGAGCAGTACTTC. This codes for CASSLLAGADEQYF.

The rearrangement uses TRBV5-1 and TRBJ2-5, with TRBD1 identical over 8 bases. The CDR3 loop spans 16 amino acids. Trimming removed 3 bases from V and 0 bases from J; junction bases left unmatched: 7. Germline assignment: CDR1 SGHRS and CDR2 YFSETQ. CDR3 sequence (DNA): TGCGCCAGCAGCTCCGGAAACAGGGGGAACCAAGAGACCCAGTACTTC. This codes for CASSSGNRGNQETQYF.

The chain couples TRBV5-1 to TRBJ1-2; 7 bases are a match to TRBD1. Germline assignment: CDR1 SGHRS and CDR2 YFSETQ. The CDR3 contains 15 residues. V gave up 7 bases and J gave up 4 bases; unmatched junction bases: 13. Written as DNA, the CDR3 is TGCGCCAGCCGGAGTCAGGGGGGACTGGTCTATGGCTACACCTTC. It is translated as CASRSQGGLVYGYTF.

This clone occurred once. The V gene is TRBV7-2, the J gene TRBJ1-2; 7 bases fit TRBD1. V was pared by 2 bases and J by 0 bases, with 9 bases of the junction left unmatched. CDR1 SGHTA and CDR2 FQGNSA come from the germline V gene. This CDR3 has 17 amino acids. The CDR3 DNA reads as TGTGCCAGCAGCTTAAGAGGCGGGACAGCCTCTAACTATGGCTACACCTTC. Its protein is CASSLRGGTASNYGYTF.

The V gene is TRBV3-1 (or the pseudogene TRBV3-2), the J gene TRBJ2-1; TRBD2 aligns across 12 bases. The trim removed 2 bases at V and 7 bases at J, leaving 3 bases unmatched. Germline CDR1 is LGHDT and CDR2 is YNNKEL (reference sequence). The CDR3 spans 15 residues. CDR3 DNA sequence: TGTGCCAGCAGCCAACTAGCGGGAGGGCCGAATGAGCAGTTCTTC. Translating gives CASSQLAGGPNEQFF.

This chain joins TRBV13 and TRBJ1-1, with D perhaps matching TRBD1 (6 bases). Trimming took off 6 bases at V and 4 bases at J, with 21 bases between the two ends. The CDR3 spans 16 residues. Germline loops: CDR1 PRHDT, CDR2 FYEKMQ (reference sequence). This CDR3 reads CASSPQGLGAGTEAFF. CDR3 nucleotides: TGTGCCAGCAGTCCCCAAGGTTTGGGGGCCGGCACTGAAGCTTTCTTT.

The rearrangement uses TRBV11-2 and TRBJ2-1; weak D call: TRBD2 (6 bases). This CDR3 contains 16 residues. V shed 5 bases and J shed 2 bases, with 16 bases lying between them. Germline values: CDR1 SGHAT, CDR2 FQNNGV. The DNA for the CDR3 is TGTGCCAGCAGCGCCTCGCGGGGCGATACCTACAATGAGCAGTTCTTC. Its translation: CASSASRGDTYNEQFF. Filled out from reference TRBV11-2 and TRBJ2-1, the complete variable domain reads EAGVAQSPRYKIIEKRQSVAFWCNPISGHATLYWYQQILGQGPKLLIQFQNNGVVDDSQLPKDRFSAERLKGVDSTLKIQPAKLEDSAVYLCASSASRGDTYNEQFFGPGTRLTVL.

The chain carries TRBV9 and TRBJ1-1, with a possible D match to TRBD1 (5 bases). The CDR3 is made up of 13 amino acids. V was cut by 0 bases and J by 12 bases, with 15 bases left in between. Germline CDR1 and CDR2: SGDLS and YYNGEE. The CDR3 nucleotides read TGTGCCAGCAGCGTAGGGGAGGGCAGGGAACCTTTCTTT. Encoded protein: CASSVGEGREPFF.

This chain links TRBV6-5 with TRBJ1-5; 8 bases fit TRBD1. The CDR3 runs to 16 residues. Germline V CDR1 and CDR2: MNHEY, SVGAGI. V shed 2 bases and J 1 base; nucleotides not matched to a gene: 4. CDR3 amino acids: CASSYGRQGSNQPQHF. CDR3 DNA: TGTGCCAGCAGTTACGGCCGACAGGGGAGCAATCAGCCCCAGCATTTT.

This clone was seen a single time. This chain connects TRBV9 to TRBJ1-1, with 8 bases matching TRBD1. CDR1 and CDR2 from the germline V gene are SGDLS and YYNGEE. The CDR3 runs 14 residues. The V gene end was trimmed by 2 bases and the J gene end by 5 bases; junction bases not matched to a gene: 5. Written as DNA, the CDR3 is TGTGCCAGCAGCGTGGGCAGGGGGCAGACTGAAGCTTTCTTT. Translating it yields CASSVGRGQTEAFF.

The V and J genes are TRBV28 and TRBJ1-1, with D tentatively TRBD1 (6 bases). Germline loops: CDR1 MDHEN, CDR2 SYDVKM. There are 15 residues in the CDR3. Trimming removed 6 bases from V and 9 bases from J, with 23 bases in between. The CDR3 nucleotides are TGTGCCAGCAGCCCGCCTAGGAGGGGGGGCAGTCAAGCTTTCTTT. This encodes CASSPPRRGGSQAFF.

This chain connects TRBV7-9 to TRBJ2-7; D gene ambiguous. V shed 3 bases and J shed 3 bases, with 6 bases lying between them. Germline loops: CDR1 SEHNR, CDR2 FQNEAQ (reference sequence). The CDR3 loop spans 12 amino acids. CDR3 DNA sequence: TGTGCCAGCAGCTTCAATAGCTACGAGCAGTACTTC. Residues: CASSFNSYEQYF.

The count of this clone is one. V usage is TRBV9 and J usage is TRBJ2-2, with a weak D call TRBD1 (5 bases). V shed 1 base and J shed 0 bases, with 13 bases lying between them. The length of the CDR3 is 17 residues. In germline, CDR1 is SGDLS, CDR2 YYNGEE. In DNA form, the CDR3 reads TGTGCCAGCAGCGTACCTCAAGGGGAAACGAACACCGGGGAGCTGTTTTTT. The encoded protein is CASSVPQGETNTGELFF.

The chain recombines TRBV4-2 with TRBJ2-2; no reliable D call. The germline gives CDR1 LGHNA, CDR2 YNFKEQ. The CDR3 consists of 17 residues. V gave up 1 base and J gave up 7 bases, with 19 bases separating them. The CDR3 bases are TGTGCCAGCAGCCAAGTAGTAGTGATAATTTCGGGCGGGGAGCTGTTTTTT. It translates to CASSQVVVIISGGELFF.

The gene calls are TRBV7-8 and TRBJ2-1; maybe TRBD1 (5 bases). CDR1 and CDR2 (germline): SGHVS, FQNEAQ. The germline V and J ends were trimmed by 1 base and 6 bases, with 10 bases remaining between them. The CDR3 has 14 residues. The CDR3 loop reads CASSLDQGVNEQFF. Here the CDR3 DNA reads TGTGCCAGCAGCTTAGACCAAGGGGTCAATGAGCAGTTCTTC. The whole variable domain, remainder taken from reference TRBV7-8 and TRBJ2-1, is GAGVSQSPRYKVAKRGQDVALRCDPISGHVSLFWYQQALGQGPEFLTYFQNEAQLDKSGLPSDRFFAERPEGSVSTLKIQRTQQEDSAVYLCASSLDQGVNEQFFGPGTRLTVL.

The rearrangement joins TRBV5-5 to TRBJ1-2, with TRBD1 as a possible D gene (6 bases). Germline loops: CDR1 SGHKS, CDR2 YYEKEE (reference sequence). Trimming shortened V by 4 bases and J by 7 bases, and 17 bases separated the two germline ends. The CDR3 spans 14 residues. In DNA, the CDR3 is TGTGCCAGCAGCCAACAGGGTCAGGTCGGTGGCTACACCTTC. It encodes CASSQQGQVGGYTF.

The chain recombines TRBV28 with TRBJ1-2, with 11 bases fitting TRBD1. The CDR3 is 17 amino acids. The V segment lost 5 bases and the J segment 7 bases; nucleotides outside the gene matches: 15. CDR1 is MDHEN, CDR2 SYDVKM, per germline. The CDR3 here is CASSKSGQGALGRGYTF. The CDR3 DNA is TGTGCCAGCAGTAAGTCAGGACAGGGGGCTTTAGGACGTGGCTACACCTTC.

J is TRBJ1-1 and V is TRBV24-1; TRBD1 matches at 10 bases. V lost 0 bases, J lost 1 base, and 4 bases stayed unmatched. The CDR3 runs 17 residues. CDR1 is KGHDR and CDR2 is SFDVKD in the germline V gene. The CDR3 is CATSDLRQGATNTEAFF. DNA for the CDR3: TGTGCCACCAGTGATTTGCGACAGGGGGCGACGAACACTGAAGCTTTCTTT.